This TCR beta chain was documented in a study of human T cells and chemical hapten exposure (dated by TCRdb to the early 2020s). Broadly, across the study: For sensitization, 2% DPC in acetone was applied to a roughly 2 cm by roughly 2 cm area of upper inner arm skin. Blood samples were taken from patients before sensitization (week 0) and then at 2, 6 and about 24 weeks after DPC sensitization. In alopecia patients, the study followed how the peripheral blood TCR repertoire changed in vivo over primary and secondary sensitization to diphenylcyclopropenone (DPC), a hapten. About 30 alopecia patients provided blood for TCR sequencing at one to four time points (pre-sensitization, 2, 6 and 24 weeks). Throughout the approximately 24-week study period, patients were also given weekly therapeutic DPC doses on the scalp. The mostly female patient cohort included alopecia areata with under or over 50% scalp involvement, alopecia totalis and alopecia universalis. Patch testing was performed on the upper back with Finn chambers containing 0.01% DPC, and the patch tests were scored after 6 days according to International Contact Dermatitis Research Group standards. The libraries were sequenced as a pool, and the TCR yield per sample differed mostly because of small variations in library volumes within the pool. Findings and caveats that apply to the study as a whole: Significantly more large CDR3 similarity clusters were formed by expanded TCRs than by pre-sensitization or healthy control sets, consistent with antigen-driven responses. Repeated subsampling changed both the strength of the expansion versus patch-test correlation and the threshold at which the correlation became significant. Patch test score correlated positively with the number of PT1 expanded TCRs, reaching significance at thresholds 8, 16 and 32 but not at 4. Because all patients had alopecia, a presumed autoimmune disease, the immune response of the patients might differ from that of healthy individuals. The number of TCRs above 1 in 1000 frequency did not change with DPC sensitization; there was no evidence of global repertoire structure alterations.

This clonotype showed up just a few times. What antigen it recognizes has not been identified. There are no base qualities to consult, and no much larger clone falls within one base. What the time point label conveys for this sample: pre-sensitization, week 0. The treatment or condition label, read with the paper, signifies: therapeutic diphenylcyclopropenone sensitization with weekly scalp DPC. At each patch-test visit, blood was drawn before the patch test was applied. Patients were eligible if aged 18 to 70, diagnosed with alopecia and judged suitable for DPC therapy, and pregnant patients were excluded. Total RNA was extracted from unfractionated whole blood collected in Tempus Blood RNA tubes. Library construction relied on RACE. Sequencing instrument: NextSeq 500. During library preparation, unique molecular identifiers were attached to individual cDNA molecules so that TCRs could be counted quantitatively and reproducibly. From each blood RNA sample, both TCR alpha and TCR beta chains were sequenced. On the authors' methods: Samples had a median of roughly 98,000 TCRs, with a range from about 23,224 to 750,000. The Decombinator software suite was used to annotate the V, J and CDR3 of the TCR reads. Every sample was subsampled to the same number of TCRs (28,000) for the PS versus PT1 abundance plots. TCRs were defined as expanded if absent before sensitization and observed at least eight times at the 2-week time point. TCRdb redid the processing of the public reads, applying fastp at Q25 and MiXCR, and retained in-frame beta chains. Every distinct CDR3 protein forms one entry, paired with its most common genes and DNA. None of the V and J calls come from the authors' own analysis; TCRdb made them. The sample data list 89,000 or so distinct CDR3 sequences, and approximately 9% of these were observed just once. Approximately 2.8% of the sample is in the top ten clones.

Trimming removed 10 bases from V and 0 bases from J, leaving 13 bases between the germline ends. The CDR3 numbers 15 residues from cysteine through phenylalanine. The entry retains the CDR3 DNA only, 45 bases that are in frame from base 1. CDR1 MNHEY and CDR2 SVGEGT are derived from the germline V gene. Rearrangement joined TRBV6-2 or TRBV6-3 to TRBJ2-6, with a tentative D call of TRBD1 or TRBD2, each matching 5 bases. The sequences come from whole blood, collected in connection with sensitization to the hapten diphenylcyclopropenone (DPC). This TCR was sampled from a man aged 35 to 55 with alopecia areata. Some clones in this sample may be carry-over from other donors' samples. CDR3 reads: CATRGPGSGANVLTF. The DNA is TGTGCCACAAGGGGACCTGGCTCTGGGGCCAACGTCCTGACTTTC.